This T cell receptor beta chain was captured in a study of regulatory T cells in long-lasting Graves disease. Sequencing libraries for TCR beta were prepared with iRepertoire HTBI primers and Arm-PCR of CDR3 regions. TCRdb itself ran the multiplex PCR reads through MiXCR, one entry per CDR3 protein. Among some 370,000 distinct CDR3 sequences listed, 12% were seen once. Specified time point: newly diagnosed GD, antithyroid drugs for less than 3 months. RNA from PBMCs was the source of the TCR library. Trimming cost V 0 bases and J 7 bases, with 10 bases left between them. Germline loops: CDR1 SGDLS, CDR2 YYNGEE. The CDR3 extends over 13 amino acids. These data were also reused for a study on T cells in Graves' hyperthyroidism and ophthalmopathy.

This receptor was identified in a woman aged 18-30 years with Graves disease. This rearrangement joins TRBV9 to TRBJ2-5, with D perhaps TRBD1 (5 bases). Source: peripheral blood mononuclear cells (PBMCs), taken at new diagnosis, from a patient treated with antithyroid drugs. The CDR3 region has the DNA TGTGCCAGCAGCGTAGAATCCCAGGGGACCCAGTACTTC. Its translation is CASSVESQGTQYF.